These 17 T cell receptor beta chains share one sample of origin, sequenced in a study of cytomegalovirus exposure and HLA in healthy donors. Amplification used 60 Vbeta primers and 13 Jbeta primers. Here immunoSEQ multiplex PCR was the method, and the copy in TCRdb shows in-frame clones only, minus some. The ten most abundant clones cover under 2.5% of a sample with around 140,000 clones. Sequencing input: PBMCs. These receptors all come from a woman between 18 and 29 years old in good health and CMV-seronegative.

The chain has TRBV7-3 and TRBJ2-5; TRBD1 aligns across 7 bases. The CDR3 runs 15 residues. J lost 4 bases, V lost 1 base, and 6 bases had no gene match. Germline CDR1 is SGHTA and CDR2 is FQGTGA. This CDR3 is CASSLMGSGGETQYF. Written as DNA, the CDR3 is TGTGCCAGCAGCTTAATGGGGTCAGGGGGAGAGACCCAGTACTTC.

The chain has TRBV9 and TRBJ1-1; no clear D gene. CDR1 is SGDLS and CDR2 is YYNGEE in the germline V gene. V was pared by 0 bases and J by 4 bases, with 10 bases between. The CDR3 is made up of 14 amino acids. The CDR3 here is CASSVGSLSTEAFF. In DNA, the CDR3 is TGTGCCAGCAGCGTAGGAAGCTTGAGCACTGAAGCTTTCTTT. The whole variable domain, filled in from reference TRBV9 and TRBJ1-1, reads DSGVTQTPKHLITATGQRVTLRCSPRSGDLSVYWYQQSLDQGLQFLIQYYNGEERAKGNILERFSAQQFPDLHSELNLSSLELGDSALYFCASSVGSLSTEAFFGQGTRLTVV.

The rearrangement links TRBV7-2 to TRBJ1-5; D gene ambiguous. Germline V gene lookup returns CDR1 SGHTA and CDR2 FQGNSA. This CDR3 contains 12 residues. Trimming removed 5 bases at V and 7 bases at J, with 9 bases between. CDR3 region: CASSAGYQPQHF. The CDR3 nucleotides read TGTGCCAGCAGCGCGGGGTACCAGCCCCAGCATTTT.

The gene calls are TRBV6-1 and TRBJ2-2; TRBD2 is a possible D gene (6 bases). Germline V gene data show CDR1 as MNHNS and CDR2 as SASEGT. V gave up 7 bases and J gave up 2 bases, with 11 bases separating them. The CDR3 is made up of 14 amino acids. In DNA form, the CDR3 reads TGTGCCAGCACCGTGGGAGGTAACACCGGGGAGCTGTTTTTT. This codes for CASTVGGNTGELFF.

The chain employs TRBV5-1 and TRBJ2-5, with a weak D call TRBD2 (6 bases). The CDR3 spans 15 residues. V was shortened by 1 base and J by 1 base, with 11 bases between the two germline ends. The germline CDR1 and CDR2 sequences are SGHRS and YFSETQ. CDR3 nucleotide sequence: TGCGCCAGCAGCTTGCGCGGGGTAGGCCAAGAGACCCAGTACTTC. Amino acid sequence: CASSLRGVGQETQYF.

The chain joins TRBV10-3 to TRBJ1-1; TRBD1 matches 7 bases. This CDR3 is built from 14 residues. Germline CDR1 reads ENHRY; CDR2 reads SYGVKD. Trimming removed 3 bases from V and 1 base from J; junction bases left unmatched: 2. CDR3 in amino acids: CAISDGQANTEAFF. In nucleotides, the CDR3 is TGTGCCATCAGTGATGGACAGGCGAACACTGAAGCTTTCTTT.

The chain recombines TRBV30 with TRBJ2-5, with D perhaps TRBD2 (6 bases). Trimming pared 7 bases from V and 5 bases from J, leaving 14 bases between. The CDR3 consists of 12 residues. Germline lookup yields CDR1 GTSNPN and CDR2 SVGIG (reference sequence). In nucleotides, the CDR3 is TGTGCCTTAGAGGGGAGGTCGGAGACCCAGTACTTC. This translates into CALEGRSETQYF.

CDR3 nucleotide sequence: TGCGCCAGCAGCGACCGACAGGGGGCCCCCCGGGGCGAGCAGTACTTC. It translates to CASSDRQGAPRGEQYF. The chain combines TRBV10-2 with TRBJ2-7, with 10 bases matching TRBD1. Germline CDR1 reads WSHSY; CDR2 reads SAAADI. This CDR3 is 16 amino acids long. V shed 6 bases and J 6 bases; nucleotides not matched to a gene: 14.

This chain uses TRBV4-3 with TRBJ1-2, with 8 bases matching TRBD1. From germline, CDR1 is LGHNA and CDR2 YSLEER. The CDR3 is 15 amino acids. V shed 0 bases, J shed 8 bases, and the junction held 8 bases outside the gene matches. CDR3 sequence reads: CASSQDMGTGLGYTF. The CDR3, as DNA: TGCGCCAGCAGCCAAGATATGGGGACAGGCCTCGGCTACACCTTC.

The chain employs TRBV29-1 and TRBJ2-5; tentative D call: TRBD1 (6 bases). There are 14 residues in the CDR3. Per germline, CDR1 SQVTM and CDR2 ANQGSEA. Between the trimmed V and J ends, which lost 8 bases and 2 bases, there was a span of 18 bases. CDR3 sequence (DNA): TGCAGCCTTACAGTCAGGGGAACTCAAGAGACCCAGTACTTC. Encoded protein: CSLTVRGTQETQYF.

The V call is TRBV11-2, the J call TRBJ2-5, with 8 bases fitting TRBD1. This CDR3 spans 15 amino acids. Germline loops: CDR1 SGHAT, CDR2 FQNNGV. V was pared by 1 base and J by 4 bases, with 5 bases of the junction left unmatched. CDR3 protein: CASSLVLGQGETQYF. The CDR3 DNA reads TGTGCCAGCAGCTTAGTCCTAGGACAGGGAGAGACCCAGTACTTC. The full variable domain, rest sourced from reference TRBV11-2 and TRBJ2-5, is EAGVAQSPRYKIIEKRQSVAFWCNPISGHATLYWYQQILGQGPKLLIQFQNNGVVDDSQLPKDRFSAERLKGVDSTLKIQPAKLEDSAVYLCASSLVLGQGETQYFGPGTRLLVL.

The V call is TRBV28, the J call TRBJ1-1; no reliable D call. Germline CDR1 reads MDHEN; CDR2 reads SYDVKM. V dropped 4 bases and J dropped 0 bases, with 6 bases sitting between them. CDR3 length: 13 residues. CDR3 in amino acids: CASSYILNTEAFF. Written as DNA, the CDR3 is TGTGCCAGCAGTTATATTTTGAACACTGAAGCTTTCTTT.

The chain is built from TRBV11-3 and TRBJ1-1; D gene unclear. The CDR3 has 13 amino acids. V dropped 5 bases and J dropped 0 bases, with 7 bases sitting between them. From germline, CDR1 is SGHNT and CDR2 YENEEA. The CDR3 coding sequence is TGTGCCAGCAGCCCCGACTTGAACACTGAAGCTTTCTTT. Its protein product is CASSPDLNTEAFF.

The chain recombines TRBV29-1 with TRBJ1-1; 7 positions match TRBD1. J was trimmed by 7 bases and V by 6 bases; bases with no gene match: 11. CDR1 SQVTM and CDR2 ANQGSEA come from the germline V gene. The CDR3 loop spans 13 amino acids. The CDR3 DNA reads as TGCAGCGTCAATTTGATCCGGGACAGTGAAGCTTTCTTT. This sequence encodes CSVNLIRDSEAFF.

The chain is built from TRBV7-3 and TRBJ2-3, with a tentative D call TRBD2 (5 bases). The CDR3 runs to 13 residues. V lost 5 bases and J lost 4, with 10 bases in between. From germline, CDR1 is SGHTA and CDR2 FQGTGA. The DNA of the CDR3 is TGTGCCAGCAGCACCCCCGGGGCAGATACGCAGTATTTT. Translation: CASSTPGADTQYF. Full variable domain (outside the CDR3, taken from reference TRBV7-3 and TRBJ2-3): GAGVSQTPSNKVTEKGKYVELRCDPISGHTALYWYRQSLGQGPEFLIYFQGTGAADDSGLPNDRFFAVRPEGSVSTLKIQRTERGDSAVYLCASSTPGADTQYFGPGTRLTVL.

This chain uses TRBV11-3 with TRBJ2-1, with 7 nucleotides matching TRBD2. This CDR3 has 18 residues. The V gene end was trimmed by 3 bases and the J gene end by 5 bases; junction bases not matched to a gene: 16. Looked up from germline, CDR1 is SGHNT and CDR2 is YENEEA. DNA for the CDR3: TGTGCCAGCAGCTTGGGTAGGCGGGAGAAAAACGACCACAATGAGCAGTTCTTC. It translates to CASSLGRREKNDHNEQFF. The complete variable domain, with remaining parts taken from reference TRBV11-3 and TRBJ2-1, reads EAGVVQSPRYKIIEKKQPVAFWCNPISGHNTLYWYLQNLGQGPELLIRYENEEAVDDSQLPKDRFSAERLKGVDSTLKIQPAELGDSAVYLCASSLGRREKNDHNEQFFGPGTRLTVL.

The CDR3 sequence: CASTWGGNTEAFF. The CDR3 coding sequence is TGTGCCAGCACCTGGGGGGGGAACACTGAAGCTTTCTTT. The chain joins TRBV10-3 to TRBJ1-1; tentative D call: TRBD1 (5 bases). CDR1 is ENHRY and CDR2 is SYGVKD in the germline V gene. The CDR3 has 13 residues. V was trimmed by 10 bases and J by 1 base, leaving 13 bases between them.